This T cell receptor (beta chain) was recorded in a study of cytomegalovirus exposure and HLA in healthy donors. The study's findings and limits: V- and J-gene trimming of TCR beta was linked (in a later analysis) to a missense DCLRE1C variant.

The PCR made use of 60 Vbeta and 13 Jbeta primers. The data were produced by immunoSEQ multiplex PCR, yet TCRdb's version contains in-frame clones alone and is incomplete. This sample has 98,000 or so clones; roughly a tenth occur once, and the top ten carry roughly 5%. In its sample, this clone was seen a few times. The antigen is undetermined. Specimen: PBMCs. This clonotype was sampled from a man aged 35-49 years in good health and CMV-seropositive.

The CDR3 loop is CASRPGTRNTGELFF. The CDR3 region has the DNA TGTGCCAGCAGGCCCGGGACACGGAACACCGGGGAGCTGTTTTTT. The gene calls are TRBV2 and TRBJ2-2, with D tentatively TRBD1 (6 bases). Germline CDR1 is SNHLY and CDR2 is FYNNEI. The CDR3 sequence is 15 residues long. Trimming removed 6 bases at V and 1 base at J, with 12 bases between. The full variable domain, rest sourced from reference TRBV2 and TRBJ2-2, is EPEVTQTPSHQVTQMGQEVILRCVPISNHLYFYWYRQILGQKVEFLVSFYNNEISEKSEIFDDQFSVERPDGSNFTLKIRSTKLEDSAMYFCASRPGTRNTGELFFGEGSRLTVL.